This T cell receptor (beta chain) was captured by sequencing in a study of blood T cell repertoires in COVID-19. Study summary: Samples representing acute and convalescent COVID-19 were sourced from the United States, Italy and Spain. Sources were T cells, B-cell-depleted T cells, or PBMCs; the material itself was cDNA or gDNA.

Per the original methods: It was from reference gene primer amplification that nucleated cell counts were estimated. Data came from immunoSEQ multiplex PCR; TCRdb stores just in-frame clones and leaves some out. The V and J calls and clone size come from that table; D and trimming were worked out from the DNA. This sample has more than 95,000 clones, with roughly four fifths found just once. In germline, CDR1 is KGHSH, CDR2 LQKENI. V trimming: 4 bases; J trimming: 2 bases; junction bases outside the gene matches: 7. The CDR3 has 15 amino acids. This clonotype was obtained from a woman of 80 years or more with acute or convalescent COVID-19. The rearrangement links TRBV18 to TRBJ1-1; TRBD1 matches at 7 bases. The sample was peripheral blood. CDR3 protein: CASSLGTVDNTEAFF. CDR3 nucleotides: TGTGCCAGCTCACTCGGGACAGTTGACAACACTGAAGCTTTCTTT.